The 28 T cell receptor beta chains reported below all come from one sample, sequenced in a study of CD8 T cells in ankylosing spondylitis. Study conclusions and caveats: A TCR beta motif of several highly homologous variants seemed to mark ankylosing spondylitis blood.

These receptors have no known antigen. TCRdb called the 5' RACE reads again in MiXCR, with one record for every CDR3 protein. This table holds 450,000 to 550,000 distinct CDR3 sequences, 5.3% found once. Material for sequencing was blood, either unsorted or a sorted T cell fraction (not recorded which). These receptors were obtained from a male donor with ankylosing spondylitis.

This rearrangement joins TRBV28 to TRBJ1-5; tentative D call: TRBD1 (5 bases). This CDR3 has 15 amino acids. Germline CDR1 MDHEN, CDR2 SYDVKM. With 5 bases removed from V and 1 base from J, the gap between germline ends came to 12 bases. Here the CDR3 DNA reads TGTGCCAGCAGTCCCAGGGAGTGGAGCAATCAGCCCCAGCATTTT. It encodes CASSPREWSNQPQHF. Supplemented by reference TRBV28 and TRBJ1-5, the full variable domain reads DVKVTQSSRYLVKRTGEKVFLECVQDMDHENMFWYRQDPGLGLRLIYFSYDVKMKEKGDIPEGYSVSREKKERFSLILESASTNQTSMYLCASSPREWSNQPQHFGDGTRLSIL.

Many counts were recorded for this clonotype. The J gene is TRBJ1-1, the V gene TRBV9; 7 positions match TRBD1. CDR1 and CDR2 (germline): SGDLS, YYNGEE. The CDR3 totals 13 residues. J gave up 7 bases and V 4 bases, and 7 bases lay outside the gene matches. The CDR3 here is CASSPHRDSEAFF. The CDR3 DNA is TGTGCCAGCAGCCCGCACCGGGACAGTGAAGCTTTCTTT.

This clonotype was detected ten times or more. V gene TRBV5-1 combines with J gene TRBJ1-5; TRBD1 is a possible D gene (6 bases). Germline lookup yields CDR1 SGHRS and CDR2 YFSETQ. CDR3 length: 16 residues. The V end was cut by 5 bases, the J end by 0 bases, with 15 bases between. Written as DNA, the CDR3 is TGCGCCAGCAGGAGGACAGCGAGCGATAGCAATCAGCCCCAGCATTTT. This encodes CASRRTASDSNQPQHF.

The chain has TRBV4-3 and TRBJ2-1; the match to TRBD1 covers 9 bases. Looked up from germline, CDR1 is LGHNA and CDR2 is YSLEER. This CDR3 has 15 amino acids. J lost 2 bases, V lost 2 bases, and 1 base had no gene match. The CDR3 DNA follows: TGCGCCAGCAGCCAACGGACAGGGGCCTACAATGAGCAGTTCTTC. Amino acids: CASSQRTGAYNEQFF.

This clonotype has at least ten counts. The rearrangement joins TRBV5-1 to TRBJ2-1; the match to TRBD2 covers 8 bases. From germline, CDR1 is SGHRS and CDR2 YFSETQ. The CDR3 runs 18 residues. With V trimmed by 0 bases and J by 3 bases, 11 bases remained unmatched. DNA for the CDR3: TGCGCCAGCAGCTTGGGGGGTTTTTATAGCGGGATCTACAATGAGCAGTTCTTC. Residues: CASSLGGFYSGIYNEQFF.

Many counts were recorded for this clonotype. V and J are TRBV11-2 and TRBJ1-2; 7 bases match TRBD1. V gave up 6 bases and J gave up 5 bases; unmatched junction bases: 9. The CDR3 has 14 amino acids. Germline V gene sequence: CDR1 SGHAT, CDR2 FQNNGV. This CDR3 reads CASRAPTGSYGYTF. The CDR3 DNA reads TGTGCCAGCAGAGCCCCGACAGGGTCATATGGCTACACCTTC.

Many counts were recorded for this clonotype. V is TRBV6-1 and J is TRBJ1-2; D call uncertain. The CDR3 length is 16 residues. V was shortened by 6 bases and J by 4 bases, with 21 bases between the two germline ends. Germline lookup yields CDR1 MNHNS and CDR2 SASEGT. The DNA for the CDR3 is TGTGCCAGCAGGATAAACGTGCATCCAGCCCCCTATGGCTACACCTTC. As protein: CASRINVHPAPYGYTF.

This clonotype was observed many times. The chain links TRBV5-1 to TRBJ1-2; D gene ambiguous. Germline lookup yields CDR1 SGHRS and CDR2 YFSETQ. This CDR3 is 14 amino acids long. With 6 bases removed from V and 0 bases from J, the gap between germline ends came to 12 bases. Here the CDR3 DNA reads TGCGCCAGCACTAACGGGCCGCCTAACTATGGCTACACCTTC. It codes for CASTNGPPNYGYTF.

This clonotype has a count of ten or more. The chain carries TRBV18 and TRBJ1-2; 10 bases agree with TRBD1. Trimming at V came to 4 bases and at J to 5 bases, leaving 10 bases not matched to a gene. This CDR3 is 16 amino acids long. CDR1 is KGHSH, CDR2 LQKENI, per germline. This chain's CDR3 is CASSLSGTGEEYGYTF. Written as DNA, the CDR3 is TGTGCCAGCTCACTTTCCGGGACAGGGGAGGAGTATGGCTACACCTTC.

This clonotype was counted at least ten times. The V gene is TRBV12-3 or TRBV12-4, the J gene TRBJ1-1; D gene ambiguous. V lost 6 bases to trimming and J lost 10 bases, with 21 bases between them. The CDR3 covers 14 residues. The CDR3 spells CASSPARPLGGAFF. The CDR3 DNA reads as TGTGCCAGCAGCCCCGCTAGACCCCTTGGCGGAGCTTTCTTT.

This clonotype was counted many times. The genes are TRBV14 and TRBJ2-5; 7 positions agree with TRBD2. Unmatched junction bases numbered 15, after V lost 1 base and J lost 4 bases. The germline gives CDR1 SGHDN, CDR2 FVKESK. This CDR3 is 18 amino acids long. The chain's CDR3 is CASSQVGLADSRRETQYF. The CDR3 nucleotides are TGTGCCAGCAGCCAAGTTGGGCTAGCGGACTCCAGGAGAGAGACCCAGTACTTC.

This clonotype was seen repeatedly, ten times or more. The chain employs TRBV20-1 and TRBJ1-1; no definite D call. This CDR3 has 11 amino acids. Germline V gene lookup returns CDR1 DFQATT and CDR2 SNEGSKA (reference sequence). V lost 5 bases and J lost 10, with 14 bases in between. CDR3 in DNA: TGCAGTGCTCCCGGTTGGAAAACAGCTTTCTTT. Its protein product is CSAPGWKTAFF.

Many counts were recorded for this clonotype. This chain uses TRBV27 with TRBJ1-5; possible D gene TRBD1, 5 bases. Germline V gives CDR1 MNHEY, CDR2 SMNVEV (reference sequence). Trimming pared 8 bases from V and 0 bases from J, leaving 8 bases between. The CDR3 runs to 13 residues. The CDR3: CASGRDSNQPQHF. The DNA for the CDR3 is TGTGCCAGCGGCAGGGATAGCAATCAGCCCCAGCATTTT.

This clonotype was seen repeatedly, ten times or more. This chain connects TRBV6-5 to TRBJ1-1, with D possibly TRBD1 on 5 matching bases. The V end lost 2 bases, the J end lost 3 bases, and 13 bases lay between the germline ends. Germline-derived CDR1 and CDR2 are MNHEY and SVGAGI. The CDR3 is 15 amino acids. CDR3 region: CASSYAGWGDTEAFF. The CDR3 DNA reads as TGTGCCAGCAGTTACGCAGGGTGGGGTGACACTGAAGCTTTCTTT.

This clonotype was observed at least ten times. CDR3 sequence reads: CASSKRVTEDGYTF. In nucleotides, the CDR3 is TGTGCCAGCTCAAAGCGTGTGACAGAAGATGGCTACACCTTC. J is TRBJ1-2 and V is TRBV18; D is possibly TRBD1 (5 bases). The CDR3 runs 14 residues. The germline V gene encodes CDR1 KGHSH and CDR2 LQKENI. V lost 5 bases, J lost 6 bases, and 16 bases lay in between.

Ten or more counts support this clonotype. The genes are TRBV19 and TRBJ2-2; unclear D gene. The CDR3 runs 13 residues. Germline assignment: CDR1 LNHDA and CDR2 SQIVND (reference sequence). The V end lost 7 bases, the J end lost 6 bases, and 12 bases lay between the germline ends. CDR3 region: CASTAIIAGELFF. CDR3 coding DNA: TGTGCCAGTACCGCTATTATAGCCGGGGAGCTGTTTTTT.

As concerns this clonotype: An end of the junction does not agree with germline; a read error may underlie this. V gene TRBV7-9 combines with J gene TRBJ2-1; D possibly uses TRBD1 or TRBD2 (6 bases each). Germline CDR1 and CDR2: SEHNR and FQNEAQ (reference sequence). The CDR3 contains 14 residues. CDR3 protein: CASSSQQGGNEQCF. The CDR3 DNA follows: TGTGCCAGCAGCTCTCAACAGGGAGGCAATGAGCAGTGCTTC.

In this sample, this clonotype turned up a few times. This chain links TRBV20-1 with TRBJ1-2; no clear D. CDR1 is DFQATT, CDR2 SNEGSKA, per germline (reference sequence). Trimming took off 3 bases at V and 8 bases at J, with 19 bases between the two ends. This CDR3 has 14 amino acids. DNA for the CDR3: TGCAGTGCTAGGGCCGGTACCGCCTTTGGAGGCTACACCTTC. It codes for CSARAGTAFGGYTF.

This sequence joins TRBV6-1 and TRBJ2-3; 9 nucleotides agree with TRBD2. Germline V gene data show CDR1 as MNHNS and CDR2 as SASEGT. With V trimmed by 5 bases and J by 6 bases, 6 bases remained unmatched. The CDR3 has 14 residues. The CDR3 DNA is TGTGCCAGCAGTCCCGGGACTAGCTACGATACGCAGTATTTT. Its translation: CASSPGTSYDTQYF.

At least ten counts were recorded for this clonotype. The CDR3 DNA reads TGCGCCAGCAGCCGATCCGGGACAGGGCCGAGCTCTGGAAACACCATATATTTT. Translating it yields CASSRSGTGPSSGNTIYF. The chain joins TRBV5-1 to TRBJ1-3; 9 positions match TRBD1. Unmatched junction bases numbered 11, after V lost 4 bases and J lost 0 bases. Germline V CDR1 and CDR2: SGHRS, YFSETQ. The CDR3 has 18 amino acids.

At least ten counts were recorded for this clonotype. The CDR3 spells CSVLAVKEYF. Here the CDR3 DNA reads TGCAGCGTCCTAGCGGTGAAGGAGTACTTC. This chain connects TRBV29-1 to TRBJ2-7; 7 bases map to TRBD2. Germline V gene sequence: CDR1 SQVTM, CDR2 ANQGSEA. The CDR3 is made up of 10 amino acids. The J segment lost 11 bases and the V segment lost 6 bases, leaving 7 bases of the junction unmatched.

The table lists this clonotype with many counts. CDR3 DNA: TGTGCCAGCAGCGTAACGGTGGGCTCCTACGAGCAGTACTTC. Translating it yields CASSVTVGSYEQYF. The rearrangement joins TRBV9 to TRBJ2-7; D unresolved. CDR3 length: 14 residues. With 1 base removed from V and 0 bases from J, the gap between germline ends came to 8 bases. In germline, CDR1 is SGDLS, CDR2 YYNGEE.

This clonotype showed up many times. The V gene is TRBV5-1, the J gene TRBJ2-5; D is undetermined. The V end was cut by 3 bases, the J end by 7 bases, with 16 bases between. The CDR3 has 14 amino acids. CDR1 and CDR2 from the germline V gene are SGHRS and YFSETQ. The chain's CDR3 is CASSSMTDLGTQYF. Written as DNA, the CDR3 is TGCGCCAGCAGCTCGATGACTGACTTAGGGACCCAGTACTTC.

This clonotype has at least ten counts. The CDR3 loop reads CSGVGSWTGKSYNEQFF. The CDR3 DNA sequence: TGCAGTGGAGTGGGGTCATGGACTGGGAAATCTTACAATGAGCAGTTCTTC. The chain links TRBV20-1 to TRBJ2-1, with D perhaps TRBD2 (5 bases). Looked up from germline, CDR1 is DFQATT and CDR2 is SNEGSKA (reference sequence). V gave up 7 bases and J gave up 4 bases, with 26 bases separating them. CDR3 size: 17 residues.

This clonotype came up many times. The chain couples TRBV20-1 to TRBJ2-7, with 11 bases lining up with TRBD2. Germline-derived CDR1 and CDR2 are DFQATT and SNEGSKA (reference sequence). V was pared by 3 bases and J by 4 bases, with 5 bases of the junction left unmatched. The CDR3 loop spans 14 amino acids. This CDR3 is CSASLAGGIYEQYF. Written as DNA, the CDR3 is TGCAGTGCTAGTTTAGCGGGGGGGATATACGAGCAGTACTTC.

The chain carries TRBV18 and TRBJ1-3, with D unclear. This CDR3 spans 16 amino acids. CDR1 is KGHSH and CDR2 is LQKENI in the germline V gene. With 5 bases removed from V and 0 bases from J, the gap between germline ends came to 14 bases. CDR3 DNA sequence: TGTGCCAGCTCAGCCGCCTCAGCGAGCTCTGGAAACACCATATATTTT. Encoded protein: CASSAASASSGNTIYF.

This clonotype came up many times. The chain uses TRBV6-1 and TRBJ2-7; TRBD1 matches at 9 bases. CDR3 length equals 16 residues. Germline V CDR1 and CDR2: MNHNS, SASEGT. Trimming removed 6 bases from V and 3 bases from J; junction bases left unmatched: 12. The CDR3 DNA reads TGTGCCAGCAGCCCCGCCCTTGGACAGGGGCGCTACGAGCAGTACTTC. Its protein product is CASSPALGQGRYEQYF.

This clonotype was recorded at least ten times. The chain recombines TRBV6-2 or TRBV6-3 with TRBJ2-5; D remains unclear. V was shortened by 7 bases and J by 0 bases, with 12 bases between the two germline ends. CDR1 MNHEY and CDR2 SVGEGT come from the germline V gene. CDR3 length equals 14 residues. Here the CDR3 reads CASIKMGDQETQYF. The CDR3 nucleotides are TGTGCCAGCATAAAAATGGGTGACCAAGAGACCCAGTACTTC.